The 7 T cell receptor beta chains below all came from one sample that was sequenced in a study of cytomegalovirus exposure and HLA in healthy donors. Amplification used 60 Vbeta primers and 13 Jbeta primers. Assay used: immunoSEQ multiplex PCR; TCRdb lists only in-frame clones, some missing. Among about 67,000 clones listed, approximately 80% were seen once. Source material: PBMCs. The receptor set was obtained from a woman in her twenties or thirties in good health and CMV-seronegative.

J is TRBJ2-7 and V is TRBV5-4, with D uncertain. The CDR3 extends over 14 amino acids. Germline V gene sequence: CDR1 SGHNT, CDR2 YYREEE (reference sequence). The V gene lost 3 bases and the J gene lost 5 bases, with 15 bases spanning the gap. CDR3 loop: CASSSQRGVNEQYF. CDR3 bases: TGTGCCAGCAGCTCCCAGAGAGGAGTAAACGAGCAGTACTTC. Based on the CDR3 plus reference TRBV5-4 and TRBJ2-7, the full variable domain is ETGVTQSPTHLIKTRGQQVTLRCSSQSGHNTVSWYQQALGQGPQFIFQYYREEENGRGNFPPRFSGLQFPNYSSELNVNALELDDSALYLCASSSQRGVNEQYFGPGTRLTVT.

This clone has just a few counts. CDR3 in amino acids: CASSTLQGYTEAFF. CDR3 DNA: TGTGCCAGTAGTACCCTACAGGGATACACTGAAGCTTTCTTT. The V call is TRBV19, the J call TRBJ1-1, with D tentatively TRBD1 (6 bases). CDR1 LNHDA and CDR2 SQIVND come from the germline V gene (reference sequence). V lost 4 bases, J lost 3 bases, and 12 bases lay in between. The CDR3 loop spans 14 amino acids. Complete variable domain (other parts from reference TRBV19 and TRBJ1-1): DGGITQSPKYLFRKEGQNVTLSCEQNLNHDAMYWYRQDPGQGLRLIYYSQIVNDFQKGDIAEGYSVSREKKESFPLTVTSAQKNPTAFYLCASSTLQGYTEAFFGQGTRLTVV.

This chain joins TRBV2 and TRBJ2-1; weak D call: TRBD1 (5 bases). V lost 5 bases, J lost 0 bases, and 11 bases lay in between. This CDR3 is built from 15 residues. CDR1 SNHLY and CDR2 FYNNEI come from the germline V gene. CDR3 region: CASSSGQSSYNEQFF. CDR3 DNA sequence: TGTGCCAGCAGTTCTGGACAAAGCTCCTACAATGAGCAGTTCTTC. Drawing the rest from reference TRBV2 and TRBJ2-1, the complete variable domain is EPEVTQTPSHQVTQMGQEVILRCVPISNHLYFYWYRQILGQKVEFLVSFYNNEISEKSEIFDDQFSVERPDGSNFTLKIRSTKLEDSAMYFCASSSGQSSYNEQFFGPGTRLTVL.

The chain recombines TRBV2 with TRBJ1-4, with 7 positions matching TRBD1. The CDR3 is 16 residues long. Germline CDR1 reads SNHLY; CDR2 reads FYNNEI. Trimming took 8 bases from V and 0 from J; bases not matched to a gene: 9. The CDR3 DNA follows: TGTGCCAGCCTTGACAGGGCACTCTCAACTAATGAAAAACTGTTTTTT. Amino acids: CASLDRALSTNEKLFF.

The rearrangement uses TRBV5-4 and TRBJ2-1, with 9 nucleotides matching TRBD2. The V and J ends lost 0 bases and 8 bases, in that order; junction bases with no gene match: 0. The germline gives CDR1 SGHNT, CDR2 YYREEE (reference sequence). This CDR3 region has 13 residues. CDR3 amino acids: CASSLGLADEQFF. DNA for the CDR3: TGTGCCAGCAGCTTGGGACTAGCGGATGAGCAGTTCTTC.

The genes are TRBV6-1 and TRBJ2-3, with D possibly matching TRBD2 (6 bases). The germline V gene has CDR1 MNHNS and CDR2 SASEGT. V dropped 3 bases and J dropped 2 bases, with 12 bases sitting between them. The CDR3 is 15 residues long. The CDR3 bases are TGTGCCAGCAGTGACCGGGACTCCGCCACAGATACGCAGTATTTT. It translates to CASSDRDSATDTQYF.

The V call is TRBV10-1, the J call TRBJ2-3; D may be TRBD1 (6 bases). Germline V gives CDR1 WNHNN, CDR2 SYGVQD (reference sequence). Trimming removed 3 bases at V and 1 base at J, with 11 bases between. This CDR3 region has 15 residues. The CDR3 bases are TGCGCCAGCAGTGAATGGGGGCGCGGCACAGATACGCAGTATTTT. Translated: CASSEWGRGTDTQYF.